Shown below are 3 T cell receptor beta chains from a single sample sequenced in a study of cytomegalovirus exposure and HLA in healthy donors. The study ran its PCR with 60 Vbeta and 13 Jbeta primers. Libraries were prepared by immunoSEQ multiplex PCR; TCRdb keeps only in-frame clonotypes and omits some of them. The sample holds 200,000 to 250,000 clones, about 89% seen once. Sequenced input: PBMCs. All receptors come from a woman younger than 30 in good health and CMV-seronegative.

The chain links TRBV30 to TRBJ2-3; 8 positions match TRBD2. Germline CDR1 reads GTSNPN; CDR2 reads SVGIG (reference sequence). The CDR3 consists of 15 residues. Unmatched junction bases numbered 4, after V lost 0 bases and J lost 2 bases. Here the CDR3 DNA reads TGTGCCTGGAGTGTTACTAGCGGCCCCACAGATACGCAGTATTTT. This translates into CAWSVTSGPTDTQYF.

This clone was counted once. This sequence joins TRBV28 and TRBJ2-7; the match to TRBD2 covers 8 bases. This CDR3 is built from 15 residues. The germline V gene has CDR1 MDHEN and CDR2 SYDVKM. With 5 bases clipped from V and 0 bases from J, the junction kept 6 bases outside the gene matches. The CDR3 region is CASSGPSGFSYEQYF. The CDR3 coding sequence is TGTGCCAGCAGTGGACCTAGCGGGTTCTCCTACGAGCAGTACTTC.

This clone was seen just once. The V and J genes are TRBV28 and TRBJ1-1; D is uncertain. This CDR3 is 11 amino acids long. Per germline, CDR1 MDHEN and CDR2 SYDVKM. Trimming removed 6 bases from V and 4 bases from J, with 6 bases in between. The CDR3 spells CASSRLTEAFF. DNA for the CDR3: TGTGCCAGCAGCCGACTCACTGAAGCTTTCTTT.